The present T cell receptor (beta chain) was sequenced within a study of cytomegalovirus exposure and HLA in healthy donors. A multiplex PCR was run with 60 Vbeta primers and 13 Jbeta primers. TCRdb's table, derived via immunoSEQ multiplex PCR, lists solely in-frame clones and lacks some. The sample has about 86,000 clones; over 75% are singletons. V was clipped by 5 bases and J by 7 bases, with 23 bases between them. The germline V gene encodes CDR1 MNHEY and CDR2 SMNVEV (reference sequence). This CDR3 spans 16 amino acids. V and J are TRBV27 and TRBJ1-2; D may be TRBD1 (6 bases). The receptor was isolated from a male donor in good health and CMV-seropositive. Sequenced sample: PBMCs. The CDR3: CASSPLFRGKSGGYTF. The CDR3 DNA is TGTGCCAGCAGTCCCCTATTCAGGGGAAAGTCTGGTGGCTACACCTTC.